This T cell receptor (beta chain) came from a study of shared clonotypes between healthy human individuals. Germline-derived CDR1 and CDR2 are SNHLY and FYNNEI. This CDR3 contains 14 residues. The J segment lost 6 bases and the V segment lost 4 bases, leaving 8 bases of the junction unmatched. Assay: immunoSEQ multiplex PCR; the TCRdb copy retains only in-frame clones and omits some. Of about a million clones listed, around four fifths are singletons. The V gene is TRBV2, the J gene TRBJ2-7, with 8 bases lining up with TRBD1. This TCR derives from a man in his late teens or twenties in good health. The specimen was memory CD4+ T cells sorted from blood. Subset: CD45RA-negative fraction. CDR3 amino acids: CASSGTGYMGEQYF. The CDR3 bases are TGTGCCAGCAGTGGGACAGGGTACATGGGCGAGCAGTACTTC.